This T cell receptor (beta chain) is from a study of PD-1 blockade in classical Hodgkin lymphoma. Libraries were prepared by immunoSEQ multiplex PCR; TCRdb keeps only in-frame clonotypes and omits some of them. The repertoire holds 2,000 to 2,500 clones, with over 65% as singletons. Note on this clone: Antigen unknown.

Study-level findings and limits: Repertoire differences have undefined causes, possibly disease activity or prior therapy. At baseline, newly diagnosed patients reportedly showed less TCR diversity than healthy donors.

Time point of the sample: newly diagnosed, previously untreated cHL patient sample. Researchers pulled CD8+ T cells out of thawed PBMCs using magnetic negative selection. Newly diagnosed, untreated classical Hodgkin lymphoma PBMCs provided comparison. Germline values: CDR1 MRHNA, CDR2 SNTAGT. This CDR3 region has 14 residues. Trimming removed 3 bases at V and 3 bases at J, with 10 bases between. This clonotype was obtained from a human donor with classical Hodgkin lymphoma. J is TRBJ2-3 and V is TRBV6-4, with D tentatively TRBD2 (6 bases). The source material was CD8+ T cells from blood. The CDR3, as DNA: TGTGCCAGCAGTGAGGTGGGAGGTACAGATACGCAGTATTTT. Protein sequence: CASSEVGGTDTQYF.